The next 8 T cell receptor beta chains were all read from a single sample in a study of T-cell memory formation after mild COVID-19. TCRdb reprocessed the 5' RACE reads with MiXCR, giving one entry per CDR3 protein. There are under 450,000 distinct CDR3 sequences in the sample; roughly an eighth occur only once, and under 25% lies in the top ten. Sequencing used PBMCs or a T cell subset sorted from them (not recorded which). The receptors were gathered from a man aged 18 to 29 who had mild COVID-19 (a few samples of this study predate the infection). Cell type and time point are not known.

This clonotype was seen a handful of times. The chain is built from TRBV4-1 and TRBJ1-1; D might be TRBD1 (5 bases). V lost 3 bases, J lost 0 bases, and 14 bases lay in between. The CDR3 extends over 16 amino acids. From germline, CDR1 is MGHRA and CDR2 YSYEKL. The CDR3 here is CASSQAAGGMNTEAFF. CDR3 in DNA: TGCGCCAGCAGCCAGGCCGCGGGGGGGATGAACACTGAAGCTTTCTTT.

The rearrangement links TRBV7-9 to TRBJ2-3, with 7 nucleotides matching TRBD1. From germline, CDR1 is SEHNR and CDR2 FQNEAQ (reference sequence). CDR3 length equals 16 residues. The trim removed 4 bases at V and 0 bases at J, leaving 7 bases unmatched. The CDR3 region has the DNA TGTGCCAGCAGCTCTCGGGACAGCCCTAGCACAGATACGCAGTATTTT. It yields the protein CASSSRDSPSTDTQYF.

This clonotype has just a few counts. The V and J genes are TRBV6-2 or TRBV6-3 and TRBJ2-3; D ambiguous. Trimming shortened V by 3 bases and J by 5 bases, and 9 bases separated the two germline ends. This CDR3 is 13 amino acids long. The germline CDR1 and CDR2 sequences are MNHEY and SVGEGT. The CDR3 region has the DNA TGTGCCAGCAGTTATCCCCTGGGAGATACGCAGTATTTT. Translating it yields CASSYPLGDTQYF.

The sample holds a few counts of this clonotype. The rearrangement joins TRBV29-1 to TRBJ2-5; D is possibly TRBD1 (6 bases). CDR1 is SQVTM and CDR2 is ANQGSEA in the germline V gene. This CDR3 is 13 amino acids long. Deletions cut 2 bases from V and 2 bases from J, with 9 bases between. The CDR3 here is CSVEWDKQETQYF. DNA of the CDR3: TGCAGCGTTGAATGGGACAAGCAAGAGACCCAGTACTTC. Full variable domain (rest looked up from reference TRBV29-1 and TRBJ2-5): SAVISQKPSRDICQRGTSLTIQCQVDSQVTMMFWYRQQPGQSLTLIATANQGSEATYESGFVIDKFPISRPNLTFSTLTVSNMSPEDSSIYLCSVEWDKQETQYFGPGTRLLVL.

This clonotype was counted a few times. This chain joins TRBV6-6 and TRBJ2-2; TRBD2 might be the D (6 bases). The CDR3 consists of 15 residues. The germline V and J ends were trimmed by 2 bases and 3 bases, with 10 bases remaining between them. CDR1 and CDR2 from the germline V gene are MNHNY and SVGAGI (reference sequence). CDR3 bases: TGTGCCAGCAGTTACGCGGGGCCGGACACCGGGGAGCTGTTTTTT. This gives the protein CASSYAGPDTGELFF.

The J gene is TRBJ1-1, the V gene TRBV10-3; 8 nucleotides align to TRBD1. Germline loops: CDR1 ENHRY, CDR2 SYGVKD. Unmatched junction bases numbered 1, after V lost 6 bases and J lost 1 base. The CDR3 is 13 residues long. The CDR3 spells CAIRGQENTEAFF. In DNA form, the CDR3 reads TGTGCCATCAGGGGACAGGAGAACACTGAAGCTTTCTTT.

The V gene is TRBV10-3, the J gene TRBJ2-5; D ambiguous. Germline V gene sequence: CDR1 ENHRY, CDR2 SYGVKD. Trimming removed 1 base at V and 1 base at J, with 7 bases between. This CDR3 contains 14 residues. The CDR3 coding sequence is TGTGCCATCAGTGAGTTGGGCAGCCAAGAGACCCAGTACTTC. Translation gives CAISELGSQETQYF.

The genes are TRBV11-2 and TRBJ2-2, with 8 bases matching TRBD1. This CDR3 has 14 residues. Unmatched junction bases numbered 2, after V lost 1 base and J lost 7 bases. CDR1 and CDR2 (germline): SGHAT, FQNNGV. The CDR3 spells CASSLGTGHGELFF. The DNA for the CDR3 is TGTGCCAGCAGCTTAGGGACAGGGCACGGGGAGCTGTTTTTT.